This record concerns one T cell receptor beta chain sequence. This table comes from immunoSEQ multiplex PCR, and its TCRdb copy is limited to in-frame clones, with some not included. The data show about 45,000 clones, with roughly 84% seen just once and about 15% held by the top ten. This sample was taken from a study of OX40 agonist ivuxolimab in advanced cancers. This receptor was obtained from an adult with an advanced solid tumor such as melanoma, head and neck, liver or kidney cancer. The sample consisted of CD4+ or CD8+ T cells sorted from blood, taken in a trial of the OX40 agonist ivuxolimab.

CDR3 residues: CASSVGKFSYEQYF. CDR3 in DNA: TGTGCCAGCAGCGTAGGGAAGTTTTCCTACGAGCAGTACTTC. The rearrangement links TRBV9 to TRBJ2-7; the D is unclear. V lost 0 bases and J lost 1, with 8 bases in between. Germline CDR1 and CDR2: SGDLS and YYNGEE. The CDR3 extends over 14 amino acids. Based on the CDR3 plus reference TRBV9 and TRBJ2-7, the full variable domain is DSGVTQTPKHLITATGQRVTLRCSPRSGDLSVYWYQQSLDQGLQFLIQYYNGEERAKGNILERFSAQQFPDLHSELNLSSLELGDSALYFCASSVGKFSYEQYFGPGTRLTVT.